The clone carrying this TCR beta chain was counted between two and nine times. These data originate in a study of blood T cell repertoires in COVID-19. The V gene's germline CDR1 is SNHLY and CDR2 FYNNEI. This CDR3 comprises 17 residues. V lost 1 base and J 5 bases, leaving 19 bases between the germline ends. Clones were read by immunoSEQ multiplex PCR, and TCRdb kept only the in-frame ones, dropping some. Among 80,000 to 100,000 clones, more than 65% were seen once, and the ten largest hold about 15%. Sequencing was done on a sample of peripheral blood. This sequence joins TRBV2 and TRBJ2-3, with a weak D call TRBD2 (5 bases). The source of this sequence is a human donor in a cohort sampled during active COVID-19. The CDR3: CASSEERSQAGEDTQYF. The CDR3 bases are TGTGCCAGCAGTGAAGAGAGGTCCCAGGCCGGGGAAGATACGCAGTATTTT.